The 2 T cell receptor beta chains presented below share a single source sample, sequenced in a study of CD8 T cells in ankylosing spondylitis. TCRdb passed the 5' RACE reads through MiXCR, listing each CDR3 protein once. Of about 240,000 distinct CDR3 sequences listed, around 9.1% are singletons. The sequencing sample was made of blood, either unsorted or a sorted T cell fraction (not recorded which). Source of these receptors: a male donor with ankylosing spondylitis or in good health (not recorded which).

This clonotype was seen more than once but under ten times. The chain joins TRBV6-5 to TRBJ1-3; TRBD1 matches at 8 bases. The CDR3 spans 15 residues. The junction had 6 bases not matched to a gene; V was cut back by 4 bases and J by 4 bases. Per the germline V gene, CDR1 is MNHEY and CDR2 is SVGAGI. CDR3 sequence (DNA): TGTGCCAGCAGTTCTAGGACAGGGATCGGAAACACCATATATTTT. Residues: CASSSRTGIGNTIYF.

This clonotype was seen at least ten times. The rearrangement joins TRBV6-5 to TRBJ1-5; 10 nucleotides match TRBD1. The CDR3 contains 15 residues. Germline assignment: CDR1 MNHEY and CDR2 SVGAGI. Losses at the gene ends were 2 bases for V and 5 bases for J; bases not matched to a gene: 3. This CDR3 is CASSYGQGVDQPQHF. In DNA form, the CDR3 reads TGTGCCAGCAGTTACGGACAGGGGGTCGATCAGCCCCAGCATTTT.